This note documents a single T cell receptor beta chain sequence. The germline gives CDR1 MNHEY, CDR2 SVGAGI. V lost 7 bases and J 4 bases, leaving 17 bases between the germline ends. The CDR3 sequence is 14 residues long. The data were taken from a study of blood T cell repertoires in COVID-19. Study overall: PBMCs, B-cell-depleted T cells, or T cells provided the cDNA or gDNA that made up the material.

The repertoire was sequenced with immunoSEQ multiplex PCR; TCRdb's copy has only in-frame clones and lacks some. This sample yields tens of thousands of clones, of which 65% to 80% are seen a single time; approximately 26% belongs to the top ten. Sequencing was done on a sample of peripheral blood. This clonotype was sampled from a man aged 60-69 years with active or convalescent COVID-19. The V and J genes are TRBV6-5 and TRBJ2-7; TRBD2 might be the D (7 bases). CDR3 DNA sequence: TGTGCCAGCAAGAGGGGGGGATCTAGGTACGAGCAGTACTTC. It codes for CASKRGGSRYEQYF.